This passage covers 19 T cell receptor beta chains from one sample sequenced in a study of cytotoxic CD8 clonotypes in ibrutinib-treated CLL (dated by TCRdb to 2020 to 2022). The library came from the immunoSEQ multiplex PCR assay. The source is immuneACCESS, and TCRdb retained only in-frame sequences with V and J called. Part of the clones is not carried over; for the studies checked, unresolved V genes explain less than half of this, and the remainder is unexplained. Counted in this sample were about 160,000 clones; about 80% of them appeared once. Under 2.5% of the sample is in the top ten clones. In the paper's terms, the time point label means: 12 to 13 months on ibrutinib. The sequencing used PBMCs, collected after 12 months of ibrutinib treatment. The receptors shown here come from a human donor with chronic lymphocytic leukemia.

The V call is TRBV7-3, the J call TRBJ2-1; unclear D gene. Trimming stripped 0 bases from V and 2 bases from J, with 14 bases between. This CDR3 contains 17 residues. Germline CDR1 and CDR2: SGHTA and FQGTGA. The CDR3 DNA reads TGTGCCAGCAGCTTAACAATCGGGCGAGGCGCCTACAATGAGCAGTTCTTC. It yields the protein CASSLTIGRGAYNEQFF. Drawing the rest from reference TRBV7-3 and TRBJ2-1, the complete variable domain is GAGVSQTPSNKVTEKGKYVELRCDPISGHTALYWYRQSLGQGPEFLIYFQGTGAADDSGLPNDRFFAVRPEGSVSTLKIQRTERGDSAVYLCASSLTIGRGAYNEQFFGPGTRLTVL.

The V and J genes are TRBV30 and TRBJ1-2, with unresolved D. Between the trimmed V and J ends, which lost 0 bases and 0 bases, there was a span of 14 bases. Germline V gives CDR1 GTSNPN, CDR2 SVGIG (reference sequence). The CDR3 is 16 residues long. The CDR3 loop reads CAWSVKNLRPNYGYTF. The CDR3 DNA follows: TGTGCCTGGAGTGTCAAAAACCTGAGACCTAACTATGGCTACACCTTC.

The genes are TRBV7-9 and TRBJ2-7; the D call may be TRBD1 or TRBD2 (6 bases each). Germline-derived CDR1 and CDR2 are SEHNR and FQNEAQ (reference sequence). Trimming left V 2 bases short and J 2 bases short, with 13 bases between. This CDR3 has 15 residues. The CDR3 DNA reads TGTGCCAGCAGCTTATTCACCGGGGGCCCCTACGAGCAGTACTTC. This sequence encodes CASSLFTGGPYEQYF.

This chain joins TRBV28 and TRBJ2-5; 13 nucleotides line up with TRBD2. The germline CDR1 and CDR2 sequences are MDHEN and SYDVKM. CDR3 length: 15 residues. Trimming cost V 5 bases and J 4 bases; bases outside gene matches: 4. CDR3 protein: CASSPGTSGAETQYF. For the CDR3, the DNA is TGTGCCAGCAGTCCCGGGACTAGCGGGGCAGAGACCCAGTACTTC. The full variable domain, rest sourced from reference TRBV28 and TRBJ2-5, is DVKVTQSSRYLVKRTGEKVFLECVQDMDHENMFWYRQDPGLGLRLIYFSYDVKMKEKGDIPEGYSVSREKKERFSLILESASTNQTSMYLCASSPGTSGAETQYFGPGTRLLVL.

This sequence joins TRBV11-2 and TRBJ2-7, with D possibly TRBD1 on 5 matching bases. V shed 5 bases and J shed 3 bases, with 17 bases lying between them. CDR3 length: 15 amino acids. CDR1 is SGHAT and CDR2 is FQNNGV in the germline V gene. CDR3 region: CASSLTTAPLYEQYF. CDR3 nucleotides: TGTGCCAGCAGCCTCACGACAGCGCCCCTCTACGAGCAGTACTTC.

The V call is TRBV7-2, the J call TRBJ2-7; 7 bases agree with TRBD1. V trimming: 2 bases; J trimming: 2 bases; junction bases outside the gene matches: 9. This CDR3 is 16 amino acids long. In germline, CDR1 is SGHTA, CDR2 FQGNSA. The DNA for the CDR3 is TGTGCCAGCAGCTTAACCGCGACAGGGAATGCCTACGAGCAGTACTTC. This encodes CASSLTATGNAYEQYF.

The chain couples TRBV5-6 to TRBJ2-7; possibly TRBD1 for D (6 bases). This CDR3 region has 13 residues. Trimming shortened V by 2 bases and J by 6 bases, and 12 bases separated the two germline ends. CDR1 and CDR2 (germline): SGHDT, YYEEEE. DNA of the CDR3: TGTGCCAGCAGCTTTCAGGGGATTAGCGAGCAGTACTTC. Amino acid sequence: CASSFQGISEQYF.

This rearrangement joins TRBV7-8 to TRBJ2-2; tentatively, D is TRBD1 or TRBD2 (5 bases each). Germline CDR1 and CDR2: SGHVS and FQNEAQ. V lost 5 bases, J lost 5 bases, and 21 bases lay in between. The CDR3 has 17 amino acids. The CDR3 DNA is TGTGCCAGCAGCCCCGAGGGGCGGCTGATCCCAACCGGGGAGCTGTTTTTT. As protein: CASSPEGRLIPTGELFF.

V is TRBV4-2 and J is TRBJ2-3; the match to TRBD2 covers 8 bases. CDR3 size: 15 residues. After removal of 4 bases from V and 4 bases from J, the junction contained 7 bases not matched to a gene. Per germline, CDR1 LGHNA and CDR2 YNFKEQ. The CDR3 region is CASSPGRGDADTQYF. Written as DNA, the CDR3 is TGTGCCAGCAGCCCCGGGAGGGGGGACGCAGATACGCAGTATTTT.

This clone showed up just once. The rearrangement links TRBV30 to TRBJ1-5, with D unresolved. CDR3 size: 14 residues. V gave up 1 base and J gave up 7 bases, with 14 bases separating them. The germline gives CDR1 GTSNPN, CDR2 SVGIG (reference sequence). CDR3 region: CAWSGNNGRQPQHF. CDR3 coding DNA: TGTGCCTGGAGTGGCAACAACGGGAGGCAGCCCCAGCATTTT.

The chain has TRBV7-9 and TRBJ2-2; 9 bases agree with TRBD1. The CDR3 has 16 amino acids. The germline V gene has CDR1 SEHNR and CDR2 FQNEAQ (reference sequence). The V and J ends lost 3 bases and 2 bases, in that order; junction bases with no gene match: 4. CDR3 residues: CASSFDRGINTGELFF. Here the CDR3 DNA reads TGTGCCAGCAGCTTCGACAGGGGGATTAACACCGGGGAGCTGTTTTTT.

The rearrangement links TRBV20-1 to TRBJ2-1; D may be TRBD1 or TRBD2 (6 bases each). The V gene's germline CDR1 is DFQATT and CDR2 SNEGSKA (reference sequence). This CDR3 spans 11 amino acids. V was pared by 6 bases and J by 10 bases, with 13 bases between. CDR3 in DNA: TGCAGTGCCGATCGGGGGCAAGAGCAGTTCTTC. It encodes CSADRGQEQFF.

The table lists this clone with a few counts. J is TRBJ1-5 and V is TRBV5-1, with D tentatively TRBD1 (6 bases). Germline V gives CDR1 SGHRS, CDR2 YFSETQ. The CDR3 has 17 residues. V was cut by 5 bases and J by 0 bases, with 18 bases left in between. CDR3 protein: CASSPNPGQSSNQPQHF. DNA for the CDR3: TGCGCCAGCAGTCCCAACCCCGGACAGAGTAGCAATCAGCCCCAGCATTTT.

For the CDR3, the DNA is TGCGCCAGCAGCCTGGACGGGTTTCGGACCGGGGAGCTGTTTTTT. This sequence encodes CASSLDGFRTGELFF. V is TRBV5-1 and J is TRBJ2-2; D gene unclear. The CDR3 has 15 amino acids. The V gene lost 4 bases and the J gene lost 5 bases, with 15 bases spanning the gap. Germline CDR1 SGHRS, CDR2 YFSETQ.

This chain connects TRBV29-1 to TRBJ2-1; 8 bases match TRBD2. This CDR3 spans 14 amino acids. Trimming removed 7 bases from V and 8 bases from J; junction bases left unmatched: 13. Germline loops: CDR1 SQVTM, CDR2 ANQGSEA. The CDR3 DNA reads TGCAGCGCAACCGCGGGGGGACCGTCGGATGAGCAGTTCTTC. It codes for CSATAGGPSDEQFF.

The V gene is TRBV7-9, the J gene TRBJ2-2; 8 positions agree with TRBD1. The length of the CDR3 is 16 residues. The germline gives CDR1 SEHNR, CDR2 FQNEAQ (reference sequence). The J segment lost 4 bases and the V segment lost 6 bases, leaving 10 bases of the junction unmatched. The CDR3 loop reads CASRSRGQDFTGELFF. The CDR3 coding sequence is TGTGCCAGCAGGTCACGGGGACAGGACTTCACCGGGGAGCTGTTTTTT.

The V gene is TRBV5-4, the J gene TRBJ2-7; TRBD2 aligns across 10 bases. This CDR3 has 15 residues. V was pared by 4 bases and J by 5 bases, with 9 bases of the junction left unmatched. The germline gives CDR1 SGHNT, CDR2 YYREEE (reference sequence). The CDR3 coding sequence is TGTGCCAGCAGCACATTAGCGGGAGGCCCCCACGAGCAGTACTTC. Residues: CASSTLAGGPHEQYF.

The rearrangement uses TRBV28 and TRBJ1-5, with 8 bases matching TRBD1. Germline CDR1 MDHEN, CDR2 SYDVKM. V lost 5 bases to trimming and J lost 6 bases; unmatched junction nucleotides: 3. This CDR3 comprises 13 residues. The CDR3 DNA reads TGTGCCAGCAGTCTGACAGGGGCTCAGCCCCAGCATTTT. Amino acid sequence: CASSLTGAQPQHF.

The chain couples TRBV28 to TRBJ2-7; TRBD1 aligns across 7 bases. CDR1 MDHEN and CDR2 SYDVKM come from the germline V gene. This CDR3 has 14 amino acids. V trimming: 5 bases; J trimming: 3 bases; junction bases outside the gene matches: 7. The CDR3 protein is CASSPADRDYEQYF. The CDR3 nucleotides are TGTGCCAGCAGTCCAGCCGACAGGGACTACGAGCAGTACTTC. The full variable domain, its missing parts supplied by reference TRBV28 and TRBJ2-7, is DVKVTQSSRYLVKRTGEKVFLECVQDMDHENMFWYRQDPGLGLRLIYFSYDVKMKEKGDIPEGYSVSREKKERFSLILESASTNQTSMYLCASSPADRDYEQYFGPGTRLTVT.